The 23 T cell receptor beta chains below come from one sample, sequenced in a study of T-cell memory formation after mild COVID-19. TCRdb called the 5' RACE reads again in MiXCR, with one record for every CDR3 protein. The data contain some 320,000 distinct CDR3 sequences, roughly an eighth of them seen just once; the ten biggest clones take up about 21%. Sequencing input: PBMCs or a T cell subset sorted from them (not recorded which). These receptors all come from a man in his late teens or twenties who had mild COVID-19 (a few samples of this study predate the infection). Cell type and time point are not known.

This clonotype appeared a few times. This chain connects TRBV5-1 to TRBJ1-1; possible D gene TRBD1, 5 bases. Trimming took 4 bases from V and 8 from J, leaving 15 bases between them. CDR1 is SGHRS, CDR2 YFSETQ, per germline. The CDR3 length is 13 residues. CDR3 bases: TGCGCCAGCAGCGCCACAGGCTTTCAAGAAGCTTTCTTT. Translated, it gives CASSATGFQEAFF.

This clonotype was counted a few times. The V and J genes are TRBV3-1 and TRBJ2-7; the D gene is possibly TRBD1 (6 bases). In germline, CDR1 is LGHDT, CDR2 YNNKEL (reference sequence). This CDR3 has 15 amino acids. Trimming pared 0 bases from V and 1 base from J, leaving 10 bases between. The CDR3 spells CASSQDPTGSYEQYF. The CDR3 DNA reads as TGTGCCAGCAGCCAAGACCCAACAGGGTCCTACGAGCAGTACTTC.

The chain has TRBV10-3 and TRBJ2-1; D is perhaps TRBD1 (5 bases). Germline V CDR1 and CDR2: ENHRY, SYGVKD. V was cut by 3 bases and J by 5 bases, with 20 bases left in between. CDR3 length equals 17 residues. CDR3 DNA sequence: TGTGCCATCAGTGATCCATTGGGCAGGGCCAGGGACAATGAGCAGTTCTTC. It translates to CAISDPLGRARDNEQFF.

The J gene is TRBJ2-7, the V gene TRBV5-1; 8 nucleotides match TRBD2. Per germline, CDR1 SGHRS and CDR2 YFSETQ. CDR3 length: 13 residues. V lost 4 bases and J lost 6; bases outside the gene matches: 6. The CDR3 DNA reads as TGCGCCAGCAGCCGGACTAGCTGGGGCGAGCAGTACGTC. It is translated as CASSRTSWGEQYV.

For this clonotype: Without the conserved terminal phenylalanine or tryptophan, this CDR3 likely stems from a read error. This chain links TRBV7-9 with TRBJ1-4, with a possible D match to TRBD1 (5 bases). The germline CDR1 and CDR2 sequences are SEHNR and FQNEAQ (reference sequence). The CDR3 consists of 16 residues. The V end was cut by 0 bases, the J end by 5 bases, with 13 bases between. The CDR3, as DNA: TGTGCCAGCAGCTTAGCCGGACACCGGACCAATGAAAAACTGTTTCTT. It encodes CASSLAGHRTNEKLFL.

The V call is TRBV5-1, the J call TRBJ2-2; no firm D call. Trimming pared 0 bases from V and 0 bases from J, leaving 6 bases between. This CDR3 region has 15 residues. Per germline, CDR1 SGHRS and CDR2 YFSETQ. The CDR3 DNA sequence: TGCGCCAGCAGCTTGGCCCCGGCGAACACCGGGGAGCTGTTTTTT. It is translated as CASSLAPANTGELFF.

This chain connects TRBV5-1 to TRBJ1-1; no clear D gene. This CDR3 contains 14 residues. The V gene's germline CDR1 is SGHRS and CDR2 YFSETQ. The germline V and J ends were trimmed by 3 bases and 1 base, with 10 bases remaining between them. CDR3 nucleotide sequence: TGCGCCAGCAGCTCGGACGGAGAGAACACTGAAGCTTTCTTT. Translating it yields CASSSDGENTEAFF.

In this sample, this clonotype turned up a few times. The chain uses TRBV24-1 and TRBJ2-3; 10 positions match TRBD1. Trimming cost V 10 bases and J 5 bases; bases outside gene matches: 5. The germline CDR1 and CDR2 sequences are KGHDR and SFDVKD. CDR3 length: 13 residues. This CDR3 reads CATKTGGGDTQYF. CDR3 coding DNA: TGTGCCACTAAGACAGGGGGCGGAGATACGCAGTATTTT.

At least ten counts were recorded for this clonotype. The V call is TRBV10-3, the J call TRBJ2-3; D not certain. The germline V and J ends were trimmed by 5 bases and 1 base, with 13 bases remaining between them. Germline CDR1 reads ENHRY; CDR2 reads SYGVKD. This CDR3 comprises 15 residues. The CDR3 region has the DNA TGTGCCATCAGTTTAACGGTCGATCGCACAGATACGCAGTATTTT. This codes for CAISLTVDRTDTQYF.

This clonotype was counted at least ten times. The CDR3 sequence: CSVDGTGESYEQYF. CDR3 coding DNA: TGCAGCGTTGACGGGACAGGGGAGTCCTACGAGCAGTACTTC. This chain uses TRBV29-1 with TRBJ2-7, with TRBD1 matching over 10 bases. Germline-derived CDR1 and CDR2 are SQVTM and ANQGSEA. The CDR3 has 14 amino acids. The J segment lost 1 base and the V segment lost 3 bases, leaving 3 bases of the junction unmatched.

This clonotype was counted between two and nine times. The chain uses TRBV20-1 and TRBJ1-2; D call uncertain. The germline V gene encodes CDR1 DFQATT and CDR2 SNEGSKA (reference sequence). The CDR3 length is 10 residues. The V gene lost 7 bases and the J gene lost 3 bases, with 6 bases spanning the gap. The DNA for the CDR3 is TGCAGTGGTTGGGACTATGGCTACACCTTC. Encoded protein: CSGWDYGYTF.

The chain uses TRBV29-1 and TRBJ2-5; 7 bases line up with TRBD2. J gave up 5 bases and V 4 bases, and 7 bases lay outside the gene matches. Germline values: CDR1 SQVTM, CDR2 ANQGSEA. The CDR3 length is 13 residues. In nucleotides, the CDR3 is TGCAGCGTTGCGGGGGGTCTGGGCGAGACCCAGTACTTC. Translated: CSVAGGLGETQYF.

This clonotype has more than one count but fewer than ten. The V and J genes are TRBV14 and TRBJ2-5; a possible D gene is TRBD1 (6 bases). Germline CDR1 SGHDN, CDR2 FVKESK. The CDR3 length is 15 residues. The V end was cut by 5 bases, the J end by 2 bases, with 15 bases between. Here the CDR3 reads CASSFTGHTQETQYF. CDR3 sequence (DNA): TGTGCCAGCAGCTTTACGGGACACACACAAGAGACCCAGTACTTC.

The table lists this clonotype with a few counts. The junction differs from germline at one of its ends, possibly a read error. The chain recombines TRBV29-1 with TRBJ1-2; D call uncertain. The CDR3 runs to 11 residues. Germline CDR1 is SQVTM and CDR2 is ANQGSEA. CDR3 protein: CSVEDGYGYTF. CDR3 bases: TGCAGCGTAGAAGACGGGTATGGCTACACCTTC.

The J gene is TRBJ2-3, the V gene TRBV9, with 9 bases matching TRBD2. Germline V CDR1 and CDR2: SGDLS, YYNGEE. J lost 11 bases, V lost 4 bases, and 11 bases had no gene match. The CDR3 length is 14 residues. The CDR3 DNA follows: TGTGCCAGCAGCAAAGGGGGGACTAGCCCCGAGCAGTATTTT. This gives the protein CASSKGGTSPEQYF.

The chain has TRBV19 and TRBJ2-1; TRBD1 matches at 8 bases. CDR1 and CDR2 from the germline V gene are LNHDA and SQIVND (reference sequence). This CDR3 region has 15 residues. V was pared by 5 bases and J by 8 bases, with 11 bases of the junction left unmatched. CDR3 in amino acids: CASSQGAPGHHEQFF. The CDR3 DNA follows: TGTGCCAGTAGTCAGGGGGCCCCCGGGCATCATGAGCAGTTCTTC.

The sample holds a few counts of this clonotype. This chain connects TRBV12-3 or TRBV12-4 to TRBJ1-4; D ambiguous. Trimming took off 6 bases at V and 8 bases at J, with 16 bases between the two ends. The CDR3 spans 14 residues. In nucleotides, the CDR3 is TGTGCCAGCAGCTACGCGGTGGTTCGGGAAAAACTGTTTTTT. Encoded protein: CASSYAVVREKLFF.

This clonotype was recorded many times. The chain is built from TRBV19 and TRBJ1-1; tentatively, D is TRBD1 (6 bases). The CDR3 totals 13 residues. Germline V lookup: CDR1 LNHDA, CDR2 SQIVND (reference sequence). Trimming took 7 bases from V and 12 from J, leaving 21 bases between them. The DNA for the CDR3 is TGTGCCAGTACCCGGAGGAGGGGGTTAGGAACTTTCTTT. Its protein is CASTRRRGLGTFF.

The chain links TRBV18 to TRBJ1-1, with 7 bases aligning to TRBD1. The junction had 7 bases not matched to a gene; V was cut back by 2 bases and J by 4 bases. Germline V gene data show CDR1 as KGHSH and CDR2 as LQKENI. The CDR3 runs 15 residues. CDR3 DNA sequence: TGTGCCAGCTCACCATTCACAGGGGCGGGCACTGAAGCTTTCTTT. Translating gives CASSPFTGAGTEAFF.

This clonotype was detected only a few times. The rearrangement joins TRBV20-1 to TRBJ1-6; D is undetermined. This CDR3 has 16 residues. Germline values: CDR1 DFQATT, CDR2 SNEGSKA (reference sequence). The V and J ends lost 0 bases and 4 bases respectively, with 13 bases between them. This CDR3 reads CSAREFSPTYNSPLHF. The CDR3 region has the DNA TGCAGTGCTAGAGAGTTTTCACCGACATATAATTCACCCCTCCACTTT.

The chain joins TRBV7-2 to TRBJ1-3, with D uncertain. CDR1 is SGHTA, CDR2 FQGNSA, per germline. The CDR3 totals 15 residues. V gave up 1 base and J gave up 0 bases, with 7 bases separating them. CDR3 bases: TGTGCCAGCAGCTTAGACCTGAGCTCTGGAAACACCATATATTTT. It specifies CASSLDLSSGNTIYF.

This clonotype was seen a few times. The V call is TRBV5-1, the J call TRBJ1-5; no reliable D call. The CDR3 spans 16 residues. V was cut by 0 bases and J by 0 bases, with 10 bases left in between. CDR1 is SGHRS, CDR2 YFSETQ, per germline. CDR3 bases: TGCGCCAGCAGCTTGGGGGATTTGTATAGCAATCAGCCCCAGCATTTT. This sequence encodes CASSLGDLYSNQPQHF.

This clonotype occurred once. The rearrangement joins TRBV3-1 to TRBJ2-5; 8 bases are a match to TRBD2. Germline V CDR1 and CDR2: LGHDT, YNNKEL (reference sequence). V shed 4 bases, J shed 1 base, and the junction held 11 bases outside the gene matches. This CDR3 has 17 residues. CDR3 amino acids: CASSPQGRGGPQETQYF. CDR3 coding DNA: TGTGCCAGCAGCCCGCAAGGTCGGGGGGGGCCCCAAGAGACCCAGTACTTC.